What follows are 30 T cell receptor beta chains derived from one specimen sequenced in a study of shared clonotypes between healthy human individuals. Libraries were prepared by immunoSEQ multiplex PCR; TCRdb keeps only in-frame clonotypes and omits some of them. The sample shows roughly 2,500,000 clones, more than 85% of them seen only once. Sequences were obtained from naive CD4+ T cells from PBMCs. Subset in this sample: CD45RA+ positively selected. The source of these receptors is a man aged 18 to 30 in good health. Some clones in this sample may be carry-over from other donors' samples.

V and J are TRBV27 and TRBJ1-1, with 8 bases that match TRBD1. The CDR3 runs to 15 residues. The trim removed 2 bases at V and 4 bases at J, leaving 6 bases unmatched. The V gene's germline CDR1 is MNHEY and CDR2 SMNVEV (reference sequence). The CDR3 region has the DNA TGTGCCAGCAGTTTAGCGACAGGGGTGGGCACTGAAGCTTTCTTT. Residues: CASSLATGVGTEAFF.

The chain recombines TRBV2 with TRBJ2-1, with D unresolved. The germline gives CDR1 SNHLY, CDR2 FYNNEI. V lost 9 bases and J 2 bases, leaving 23 bases between the germline ends. CDR3 size: 17 residues. In DNA form, the CDR3 reads TGTGCCAGAAATCGTCGACGTTACCCCACCGCCTACAATGAGCAGTTCTTC. Translated, it gives CARNRRRYPTAYNEQFF.

The chain carries TRBV14 and TRBJ1-2; 8 bases match TRBD1. Per the germline V gene, CDR1 is SGHDN and CDR2 is FVKESK. This CDR3 spans 14 amino acids. The trim removed 2 bases at V and 2 bases at J, leaving 1 base unmatched. DNA of the CDR3: TGTGCCAGCAGCCAAAACAGGGGGAACTATGGCTACACCTTC. This encodes CASSQNRGNYGYTF.

The V gene is TRBV2, the J gene TRBJ2-2; a weak D match, TRBD1 (7 bases). The length of the CDR3 is 13 residues. Per germline, CDR1 SNHLY and CDR2 FYNNEI. The germline V and J ends were trimmed by 5 bases and 7 bases, with 11 bases remaining between them. Here the CDR3 reads CASSPGGRGELFF. For the CDR3, the DNA is TGTGCCAGCAGTCCAGGGGGGCGCGGGGAGCTGTTTTTT. Using reference TRBV2 and TRBJ2-2 for the parts outside the CDR3, the full variable domain is EPEVTQTPSHQVTQMGQEVILRCVPISNHLYFYWYRQILGQKVEFLVSFYNNEISEKSEIFDDQFSVERPDGSNFTLKIRSTKLEDSAMYFCASSPGGRGELFFGEGSRLTVL.

This rearrangement joins TRBV20-1 to TRBJ2-7; D possibly corresponds to TRBD2 (5 bases). The V gene's germline CDR1 is DFQATT and CDR2 SNEGSKA (reference sequence). This CDR3 has 11 amino acids. Trimming took off 7 bases at V and 7 bases at J, with 14 bases between the two ends. CDR3 nucleotides: TGCAGTGTTGCCTCGACGGGGGAGCAGTACTTC. Translation gives CSVASTGEQYF.

The chain uses TRBV6-5 and TRBJ2-7; TRBD2 matches at 8 bases. With V trimmed by 6 bases and J by 11 bases, 18 bases remained unmatched. There are 15 residues in the CDR3. The germline V gene has CDR1 MNHEY and CDR2 SVGAGI. This CDR3 reads CASRPLGGAQGDEYF. The CDR3 DNA sequence: TGTGCCAGCAGGCCCCTCGGGGGGGCCCAAGGCGATGAGTACTTC.

A word on this clone: This sample includes further DNA sequences coding for the same CDR3. The J gene is TRBJ2-1, the V gene TRBV30, with TRBD2 matching 10 bases. The CDR3 is 14 amino acids. The V gene end was trimmed by 3 bases and the J gene end by 4 bases; junction bases not matched to a gene: 3. Germline V lookup: CDR1 GTSNPN, CDR2 SVGIG (reference sequence). The CDR3 coding sequence is TGTGCCTGGAGCCGGACTAGCGGTTACAATGAGCAGTTCTTC. It is translated as CAWSRTSGYNEQFF.

This sequence joins TRBV28 and TRBJ2-1; TRBD1 agrees at 12 bases. Germline-derived CDR1 and CDR2 are MDHEN and SYDVKM. The CDR3 sequence is 16 residues long. With V trimmed by 5 bases and J by 7 bases, 9 bases remained unmatched. CDR3 protein: CASSAPGQGAYNEQFF. CDR3 DNA: TGTGCCAGCAGTGCTCCGGGACAGGGGGCATATAATGAGCAGTTCTTC. The full variable domain, completed using reference TRBV28 and TRBJ2-1, is DVKVTQSSRYLVKRTGEKVFLECVQDMDHENMFWYRQDPGLGLRLIYFSYDVKMKEKGDIPEGYSVSREKKERFSLILESASTNQTSMYLCASSAPGQGAYNEQFFGPGTRLTVL.

The CDR3 sequence: CASSAGVKKETQYF. For the CDR3, the DNA is TGTGCCAGCAGTGCCGGGGTAAAGAAGGAGACCCAGTACTTC. This chain uses TRBV6-1 with TRBJ2-5; TRBD2 might be the D (5 bases). The CDR3 is 14 residues long. V was clipped by 4 bases and J by 5 bases, with 14 bases between them. The germline V gene has CDR1 MNHNS and CDR2 SASEGT.

In regard to this clone: Other DNA sequences from this sample encode an identical CDR3 as well. The chain has TRBV7-2 and TRBJ1-5; D is ambiguous. Germline CDR1 SGHTA, CDR2 FQGNSA. V lost 5 bases to trimming and J lost 4 bases, with 9 bases between them. The CDR3 loop spans 13 amino acids. CDR3 sequence: CASSPDRNQPQHF. DNA for the CDR3: TGTGCCAGCAGCCCAGATAGGAATCAGCCCCAGCATTTT. The whole variable domain, filled in from reference TRBV7-2 and TRBJ1-5, reads GAGVSQSPSNKVTEKGKDVELRCDPISGHTALYWYRQSLGQGLEFLIYFQGNSAPDKSGLPSDRFSAERTGGSVSTLTIQRTQQEDSAVYLCASSPDRNQPQHFGDGTRLSIL.

The rearrangement links TRBV2 to TRBJ2-7, with 11 bases lining up with TRBD2. The CDR3 is 14 residues long. The junction had 7 bases not matched to a gene; V was cut back by 6 bases and J by 6 bases. The germline V gene encodes CDR1 SNHLY and CDR2 FYNNEI. The CDR3 DNA reads TGTGCCAGCAGGGTACTAGCGGGAGCTGGCGAGCAGTACTTC. It encodes CASRVLAGAGEQYF.

This clone was recorded only once. The gene calls are TRBV9 and TRBJ2-2; no firm D call. This CDR3 is built from 14 residues. V gave up 3 bases and J gave up 4 bases, with 10 bases separating them. CDR1 SGDLS and CDR2 YYNGEE come from the germline V gene. The CDR3 reads CASSAGWGTGELFF. In DNA form, the CDR3 reads TGTGCCAGCAGCGCCGGATGGGGCACCGGGGAGCTGTTTTTT.

The chain has TRBV6-5 and TRBJ2-2, with 8 bases fitting TRBD2. The length of the CDR3 is 16 residues. Trimming removed 0 bases from V and 3 bases from J; junction bases left unmatched: 3. CDR1 and CDR2 (germline): MNHEY, SVGAGI. CDR3 protein: CASSYSAGEYTGELFF. DNA for the CDR3: TGTGCCAGCAGTTACTCAGCGGGAGAGTACACCGGGGAGCTGTTTTTT.

V is TRBV28 and J is TRBJ1-1; no clear D. This CDR3 has 14 amino acids. The germline V gene has CDR1 MDHEN and CDR2 SYDVKM. V gave up 3 bases and J gave up 5 bases, with 13 bases separating them. The DNA of the CDR3 is TGTGCCAGCAGTTTTCCCGGGATCGGGACTGAAGCTTTCTTT. This sequence encodes CASSFPGIGTEAFF.

This chain uses TRBV7-9 with TRBJ2-1, with a tentative D call TRBD2 (6 bases). In germline, CDR1 is SEHNR, CDR2 FQNEAQ (reference sequence). V dropped 6 bases and J dropped 0 bases, with 12 bases sitting between them. CDR3 length equals 15 residues. This CDR3 reads CASRLSGSSYNEQFF. The CDR3 DNA sequence: TGTGCCAGCAGACTTAGCGGCAGCTCCTACAATGAGCAGTTCTTC.

The V gene is TRBV27, the J gene TRBJ1-4; D gene unclear. Looked up from germline, CDR1 is MNHEY and CDR2 is SMNVEV (reference sequence). CDR3 length: 17 residues. Trimming pared 9 bases from V and 1 base from J, leaving 21 bases between. The CDR3 region is CARTVTTPTQTNEKLFF. The CDR3 DNA sequence: TGTGCCAGAACGGTTACGACTCCAACGCAAACTAATGAAAAACTGTTTTTT.

The chain combines TRBV7-9 with TRBJ2-1; TRBD2 agrees at 11 bases. The V segment lost 5 bases and the J segment 10 bases; nucleotides outside the gene matches: 16. The CDR3 is made up of 17 amino acids. Germline CDR1 and CDR2: SEHNR and FQNEAQ (reference sequence). The CDR3 reads CASSPRRIAGGPGEQFF. CDR3 nucleotide sequence: TGTGCCAGCAGCCCACGAAGAATAGCGGGAGGGCCGGGGGAGCAGTTCTTC.

This clone was observed a single time. This sequence joins TRBV27 and TRBJ1-1, with 7 positions matching TRBD1. This CDR3 is built from 14 residues. Trimming at V came to 4 bases and at J to 5 bases, leaving 7 bases not matched to a gene. Germline loops: CDR1 MNHEY, CDR2 SMNVEV (reference sequence). CDR3 nucleotide sequence: TGTGCCAGCAGTTGGAGACAGGGTCGGACTGAAGCTTTCTTT. It is translated as CASSWRQGRTEAFF.

This clone was counted once. The chain joins TRBV11-2 to TRBJ2-4, with a possible D match to TRBD1 (6 bases). The CDR3 contains 15 residues. The V and J ends lost 5 bases and 1 base respectively, with 12 bases between them. Germline V gene sequence: CDR1 SGHAT, CDR2 FQNNGV. In nucleotides, the CDR3 is TGTGCCAGCAGCATAACAGGGAGCGCCAAAAACATTCAGTACTTC. This encodes CASSITGSAKNIQYF.

This clone was detected only once. The rearrangement links TRBV10-1 to TRBJ1-1, with TRBD1 matching 8 bases. This CDR3 is built from 15 residues. The germline CDR1 and CDR2 sequences are WNHNN and SYGVQD (reference sequence). After removal of 0 bases from V and 1 base from J, the junction contained 1 base not matched to a gene. This CDR3 reads CASSESGTGNTEAFF. CDR3 DNA: TGCGCCAGCAGTGAGTCTGGGACAGGGAACACTGAAGCTTTCTTT.

The chain uses TRBV27 and TRBJ1-5; 8 positions agree with TRBD1. Germline V gene lookup returns CDR1 MNHEY and CDR2 SMNVEV (reference sequence). The CDR3 is 15 amino acids. V lost 4 bases, J lost 9 bases, and 11 bases stayed unmatched. The CDR3 protein is CASSSGGAGGRPQHF. The DNA for the CDR3 is TGTGCCAGCAGTTCAGGGGGCGCGGGGGGGAGGCCCCAGCATTTT.

The rearrangement links TRBV21-1 to TRBJ1-2; whether TRBD1, the table's D call, matches the DNA was not checked. TRBV21-1 is termed a pseudogene. There are 16 residues in the CDR3. The CDR3 DNA is TGTGCCAGCAGCAAATCCTATAGGGGGACAAACTATGGCTACACCTTC. Translated: CASSKSYRGTNYGYTF.

J is TRBJ2-1 and V is TRBV9, with 14 nucleotides matching TRBD2. This CDR3 comprises 19 residues. Trimming at V came to 0 bases and at J to 2 bases, leaving 7 bases not matched to a gene. The V gene's germline CDR1 is SGDLS and CDR2 YYNGEE. CDR3 sequence (DNA): TGTGCCAGCAGCGTAGGGACTAGCGGGAGGACCACAACCTACAATGAGCAGTTCTTC. It codes for CASSVGTSGRTTTYNEQFF.

The rearrangement uses TRBV30 and TRBJ2-2; tentatively, D is TRBD2 (6 bases). The V and J ends lost 8 bases and 7 bases respectively, with 17 bases between them. Looked up from germline, CDR1 is GTSNPN and CDR2 is SVGIG (reference sequence). This CDR3 spans 13 amino acids. The CDR3 loop is CATRTGRDGELFF. CDR3 bases: TGTGCCACCCGTACGGGGCGGGACGGGGAGCTGTTTTTT. The complete variable domain, with remaining parts taken from reference TRBV30 and TRBJ2-2, reads SQTIHQWPATLVQPVGSPLSLECTVEGTSNPNLYWYRQAAGRGLQLLFYSVGIGQISSEVPQNLSASRPQDRQFILSSKKLLLSDSGFYLCATRTGRDGELFFGEGSRLTVL.

The chain is built from TRBV7-3 and TRBJ2-2; 9 bases are shared with TRBD2. Germline CDR1 and CDR2: SGHTA and FQGTGA. CDR3 length equals 16 residues. V shed 5 bases, J shed 5 bases, and the junction held 9 bases outside the gene matches. The CDR3 DNA reads TGTGCCAGCAGCCCCCGCCGCGCGGGAGGGACCGGGGAGCTGTTTTTT. It encodes CASSPRRAGGTGELFF. Together with reference TRBV7-3 and TRBJ2-2, the CDR3 gives the full variable domain: GAGVSQTPSNKVTEKGKYVELRCDPISGHTALYWYRQSLGQGPEFLIYFQGTGAADDSGLPNDRFFAVRPEGSVSTLKIQRTERGDSAVYLCASSPRRAGGTGELFFGEGSRLTVL.

The chain links TRBV28 to TRBJ2-2; D is unresolved. Germline-derived CDR1 and CDR2 are MDHEN and SYDVKM. The CDR3 contains 13 residues. V dropped 5 bases and J dropped 5 bases, with 9 bases sitting between them. The CDR3 DNA reads TGTGCCAGCAGTGCTGTGGAAACCGGGGAGCTGTTTTTT. Protein sequence: CASSAVETGELFF.

The chain uses TRBV5-5 and TRBJ2-2; D is ambiguous. Germline V CDR1 and CDR2: SGHKS, YYEKEE (reference sequence). This CDR3 spans 13 amino acids. V shed 0 bases and J shed 5 bases, with 5 bases lying between them. The CDR3 protein is CASSLAYTGELFF. The DNA of the CDR3 is TGTGCCAGCAGCTTGGCCTATACCGGGGAGCTGTTTTTT. Using reference TRBV5-5 and TRBJ2-2 for the parts outside the CDR3, the full variable domain is DAGVTQSPTHLIKTRGQQVTLRCSPISGHKSVSWYQQVLGQGPQFIFQYYEKEERGRGNFPDRFSARQFPNYSSELNVNALLLGDSALYLCASSLAYTGELFFGEGSRLTVL.

This clone was found once. J is TRBJ2-2 and V is TRBV5-4; the match to TRBD1 covers 8 bases. The CDR3 contains 14 residues. The germline gives CDR1 SGHNT, CDR2 YYREEE (reference sequence). V lost 9 bases, J lost 8 bases, and 12 bases stayed unmatched. The CDR3 here is CATRTGTLGGELFF. CDR3 DNA: TGTGCCACCAGGACAGGGACGCTGGGAGGGGAGCTGTTTTTT.

This clone was detected only once. V usage is TRBV28 and J usage is TRBJ1-2; D not resolved. V was clipped by 7 bases and J by 3 bases, with 15 bases between them. The V gene's germline CDR1 is MDHEN and CDR2 SYDVKM. The CDR3 consists of 14 residues. The CDR3 DNA reads TGTGCCAGCACTCGGTCGGAAGGACACTATGGCTACACCTTC. The encoded protein is CASTRSEGHYGYTF.

V usage is TRBV11-3 and J usage is TRBJ2-3; D remains ambiguous. Germline assignment: CDR1 SGHNT and CDR2 YENEEA. The CDR3 length is 16 residues. V gave up 5 bases and J gave up 4 bases, with 19 bases separating them. CDR3 amino acids: CASSPGSLGGADTQYF. For the CDR3, the DNA is TGTGCCAGCAGCCCCGGCTCCCTAGGCGGCGCAGATACGCAGTATTTT.